Listed below are T cell receptor beta chains from one sample, sequenced in a study of blood T cell repertoires in COVID-19. Only in-frame clones appear in the TCRdb table, and some are missing; sequencing was by immunoSEQ multiplex PCR. The sample consists of 87,000 or so clones, around nine tenths of them appearing once. The sample comprised peripheral blood. The source is a woman of 80 years or more with acute or convalescent COVID-19. Each CDR3 is given with its conserved first and last residue. The order of the fields is clone size, V gene, D gene, J gene, CDR3 protein, CDR3 DNA. The D gene is left open where the match is weak. Some rows mark clone size as missing; the rest say once, few, many or name a class of expanded clone.

abundance: NA
v_gene: TRBV10-3
d_gene: NA
j_gene: TRBJ2-1
CDR3aa: CAISERLDYNEQFF
CDR3nt: TGTGCCATCAGTGAACGACTAGACTACAATGAGCAGTTCTTC

abundance: NA
v_gene: TRBV6-5
d_gene: TRBD2
j_gene: TRBJ2-7
CDR3aa: CASSPGGVPPYEQYF
CDR3nt: TGTGCCAGCAGTCCCGGGGGGGTCCCTCCTTACGAGCAGTACTTC

abundance: few
v_gene: TRBV4-2
d_gene: NA
j_gene: TRBJ1-1
CDR3aa: CASSQERRPMNTEAFF
CDR3nt: TGTGCCAGCAGCCAAGAGAGGCGACCCATGAACACTGAAGCTTTCTTT

abundance: NA
v_gene: TRBV30
d_gene: NA
j_gene: TRBJ2-5
CDR3aa: CAWKSVGETQYF
CDR3nt: TGTGCCTGGAAATCGGTGGGCGAGACCCAGTACTTC

abundance: NA
v_gene: TRBV4-2
d_gene: TRBD1
j_gene: TRBJ1-4
CDR3aa: CASSQGQGTNEKLFF
CDR3nt: TGTGCCAGCAGCCAAGGACAGGGTACTAATGAAAAACTGTTTTTT

abundance: NA
v_gene: TRBV7-9
d_gene: TRBD1
j_gene: TRBJ1-5
CDR3aa: CASSPDRGPGNQPQHF
CDR3nt: TGTGCCAGCAGCCCTGACAGGGGGCCGGGCAATCAGCCCCAGCATTTT

abundance: once
v_gene: TRBV30
d_gene: NA
j_gene: TRBJ1-2
CDR3aa: CAGQQGSFGYTF
CDR3nt: TGTGCCGGACAACAGGGCAGCTTTGGCTACACCTTC

abundance: once
v_gene: TRBV7-8
d_gene: TRBD1
j_gene: TRBJ1-6
CDR3aa: CASSLRPGGVGNSPLHF
CDR3nt: TGTGCCAGCAGCCTAAGACCAGGGGGCGTAGGTAATTCACCCCTCCACTTT

abundance: NA
v_gene: TRBV28
d_gene: NA
j_gene: TRBJ1-1
CDR3aa: CASSLVGVTEAFF
CDR3nt: TGTGCCAGCAGTTTGGTAGGGGTCACTGAAGCTTTCTTT

abundance: NA
v_gene: TRBV27
d_gene: NA
j_gene: TRBJ2-2
CDR3aa: CASKDNLNTGELFF
CDR3nt: TGTGCCAGCAAGGATAACCTGAACACCGGGGAACTGTTTTTT

abundance: NA
v_gene: TRBV18
d_gene: TRBD1
j_gene: TRBJ1-6
CDR3aa: CASSPSTPGTVNSPLHF
CDR3nt: TGTGCCAGCTCACCATCAACACCCGGGACAGTTAATTCACCCCTCCACTTT

abundance: NA
v_gene: TRBV6-5
d_gene: NA
j_gene: TRBJ1-4
CDR3aa: CASSYAGAPNEKLFF
CDR3nt: TGTGCCAGCAGTTATGCAGGGGCCCCTAATGAAAAACTGTTTTTT

abundance: NA
v_gene: TRBV20-1
d_gene: TRBD1
j_gene: TRBJ2-3
CDR3aa: CSASTADRGQADTQYF
CDR3nt: TGCAGTGCTAGTACCGCGGACAGGGGGCAAGCAGATACGCAGTATTTT

abundance: NA
v_gene: TRBV12-5
d_gene: TRBD2
j_gene: TRBJ2-5
CDR3aa: CASGTREARETQYF
CDR3nt: TGTGCTAGTGGTACCCGGGAGGCAAGGGAGACCCAGTACTTC

abundance: NA
v_gene: TRBV7-2
d_gene: TRBD2
j_gene: TRBJ2-3
CDR3aa: CASSSDGPSGFSTDTQYF
CDR3nt: TGTGCCAGCAGCTCTGACGGGCCTAGCGGGTTTAGCACAGATACGCAGTATTTT

abundance: NA
v_gene: TRBV5-1
d_gene: NA
j_gene: TRBJ2-2
CDR3aa: CASSGGTGGELFF
CDR3nt: TGCGCCAGCAGTGGCGGGACGGGCGGGGAGCTGTTTTTT

abundance: NA
v_gene: TRBV4-2
d_gene: TRBD1
j_gene: TRBJ2-2
CDR3aa: CASRPGTENTGELFF
CDR3nt: TGTGCCAGCAGACCCGGGACAGAGAACACCGGGGAGCTGTTTTTT

abundance: NA
v_gene: TRBV21-1
d_gene: NA
j_gene: TRBJ2-3
CDR3aa: CASSSHSGGGTDTQYF
CDR3nt: TGTGCCAGCAGCAGCCATAGCGGGGGGGGGACAGATACGCAGTATTTT

abundance: NA
v_gene: TRBV3-1/TRBV3-2
d_gene: TRBD1
j_gene: TRBJ1-3
CDR3aa: CASSRIRDRAGNTIYF
CDR3nt: TGTGCCAGCAGCCGTATCCGGGACAGGGCTGGAAACACCATATATTTT

abundance: NA
v_gene: TRBV7-2
d_gene: NA
j_gene: TRBJ2-5
CDR3aa: CASSPRRTGQETQYF
CDR3nt: TGTGCCAGCAGCCCGCGACGGACTGGGCAAGAGACCCAGTACTTC

abundance: NA
v_gene: TRBV7-3
d_gene: NA
j_gene: TRBJ2-1
CDR3aa: CASSASGSSYNEQFF
CDR3nt: TGTGCCAGCAGCGCCAGCGGTTCCTCCTACAATGAGCAGTTCTTC

abundance: NA
v_gene: TRBV15
d_gene: TRBD2
j_gene: TRBJ2-1
CDR3aa: CATSREWSSGRENEQFF
CDR3nt: TGTGCCACCAGCAGAGAATGGTCTAGCGGGAGGGAGAATGAGCAGTTCTTC

abundance: NA
v_gene: TRBV6-5
d_gene: TRBD1
j_gene: TRBJ1-2
CDR3aa: CASSKDRGAGYGYTF
CDR3nt: TGTGCCAGCAGTAAGGACAGGGGCGCGGGCTATGGCTACACCTTC

abundance: NA
v_gene: TRBV5-8
d_gene: NA
j_gene: TRBJ1-2
CDR3aa: CASSFGRDYGYTF
CDR3nt: TGTGCCAGCAGCTTTGGGCGCGACTATGGCTACACCTTC

abundance: NA
v_gene: TRBV5-1
d_gene: NA
j_gene: TRBJ1-6
CDR3aa: CASSFDSPNSPLHF
CDR3nt: TGCGCCAGCAGCTTCGACAGCCCTAATTCACCCCTCCACTTT

abundance: NA
v_gene: TRBV15
d_gene: NA
j_gene: TRBJ2-7
CDR3aa: CATSRGGGDEQYF
CDR3nt: TGTGCCACCAGCAGAGGGGGCGGAGACGAGCAGTACTTC

abundance: once
v_gene: TRBV27
d_gene: NA
j_gene: TRBJ2-4
CDR3aa: CASSLSTEGAKNIQYF
CDR3nt: TGTGCCAGCAGTTTATCTACAGAGGGAGCCAAAAACATTCAGTACTTC

abundance: NA
v_gene: TRBV5-6
d_gene: TRBD1
j_gene: TRBJ2-7
CDR3aa: CASSGHRGNGLEQYF
CDR3nt: TGTGCCAGCAGCGGTCACAGGGGAAATGGGTTAGAGCAGTACTTC

abundance: NA
v_gene: TRBV5-1
d_gene: NA
j_gene: TRBJ1-6
CDR3aa: CASSRGGRDSPLHF
CDR3nt: TGCGCCAGCAGTCGGGGAGGGAGAGATTCACCCCTCCACTTT

abundance: NA
v_gene: TRBV4-1
d_gene: NA
j_gene: TRBJ1-6
CDR3aa: CASSQAGEDNSPLHF
CDR3nt: TGCGCCAGCAGCCAAGCGGGGGAAGATAATTCACCCCTCCACTTT

abundance: NA
v_gene: TRBV7-2
d_gene: NA
j_gene: TRBJ2-3
CDR3aa: CASSPSGGGGPDTQYF
CDR3nt: TGTGCCAGCAGCCCCTCTGGTGGGGGGGGGCCAGATACGCAGTATTTT

abundance: NA
v_gene: TRBV5-6
d_gene: TRBD1
j_gene: TRBJ1-5
CDR3aa: CASSWGQGSNQPQHF
CDR3nt: TGTGCCAGCAGCTGGGGACAGGGTAGCAATCAGCCCCAGCATTTT

abundance: NA
v_gene: TRBV19
d_gene: NA
j_gene: TRBJ1-5
CDR3aa: CASSTGDLNQPQHF
CDR3nt: TGTGCCAGTAGTACAGGGGACCTCAATCAGCCCCAGCATTTT

abundance: NA
v_gene: TRBV11-2
d_gene: TRBD1
j_gene: TRBJ2-3
CDR3aa: CASSLRLPGGSTDTQYF
CDR3nt: TGTGCCAGCTCGCTTAGATTGCCAGGGGGAAGCACAGATACGCAGTATTTT

abundance: NA
v_gene: TRBV7-2
d_gene: TRBD1
j_gene: TRBJ1-2
CDR3aa: CASSRTDRDYGYTF
CDR3nt: TGTGCCAGCAGCCGGACCGACAGGGATTACGGCTACACCTTC

abundance: NA
v_gene: TRBV9
d_gene: NA
j_gene: TRBJ1-2
CDR3aa: CASSRGLGYGYTF
CDR3nt: TGTGCCAGCAGTCGGGGTTTGGGCTATGGCTACACCTTC

abundance: NA
v_gene: TRBV7-2
d_gene: TRBD1
j_gene: TRBJ1-2
CDR3aa: CASSARTGRYGYTF
CDR3nt: TGTGCCAGCAGCGCCCGGACAGGTCGCTATGGCTACACCTTC

abundance: once
v_gene: TRBV6-2/TRBV6-3
d_gene: NA
j_gene: TRBJ2-2
CDR3aa: CASSYTSRNTGELFF
CDR3nt: TGTGCCAGCAGTTACACGTCCAGAAACACCGGGGAGCTGTTTTTT

abundance: NA
v_gene: TRBV2
d_gene: TRBD2
j_gene: TRBJ2-3
CDR3aa: CASRPGLAGSTDTQYF
CDR3nt: TGTGCCAGCAGACCTGGACTAGCGGGGAGCACAGATACGCAGTATTTT

abundance: NA
v_gene: TRBV29-1
d_gene: NA
j_gene: TRBJ2-5
CDR3aa: CSEHSPGETQYF
CDR3nt: TGCAGCGAGCATTCCCCAGGAGAGACCCAGTACTTC

abundance: NA
v_gene: TRBV16
d_gene: NA
j_gene: TRBJ2-1
CDR3aa: CASSQSGRNEQFF
CDR3nt: TGTGCCAGCAGCCAATCGGGCCGGAATGAGCAGTTCTTC

abundance: NA
v_gene: TRBV19
d_gene: NA
j_gene: TRBJ1-1
CDR3aa: CASSILDTNTEAFF
CDR3nt: TGTGCCAGTAGTATCTTAGACACGAACACTGAAGCTTTCTTT

abundance: NA
v_gene: TRBV5-1
d_gene: TRBD1
j_gene: TRBJ2-2
CDR3aa: CASSRDSRNTGELFF
CDR3nt: TGCGCCAGCAGCCGGGACAGTAGGAACACCGGGGAGCTGTTTTTT

abundance: NA
v_gene: TRBV5-1
d_gene: NA
j_gene: TRBJ2-2
CDR3aa: CASSLEGRPTTGELFF
CDR3nt: TGCGCCAGCAGCTTGGAAGGGAGGCCGACCACCGGGGAGCTGTTTTTT